Below, 6 T cell receptor beta chains from the same sample are listed, as sequenced in a study of blood T cells in healthy people across ages. A second roughly 6 to 12 cycle PCR used barcoded and J-beta primers. TCRdb re-called the 5' RACE reads through MiXCR, storing one row per CDR3 protein. The data contain around 1.1 million distinct CDR3 sequences, around two fifths of them singletons. The sequenced sample consisted of blood. Receptor source: a man aged 18 to 30 in good health.

V usage is TRBV5-1 and J usage is TRBJ2-3; TRBD2 agrees at 7 bases. Germline V gives CDR1 SGHRS, CDR2 YFSETQ. Unmatched junction bases numbered 11, after V lost 3 bases and J lost 13 bases. This CDR3 comprises 13 residues. CDR3 residues: CASSSLTSESEYF. CDR3 sequence (DNA): TGCGCCAGCAGCTCGTTAACTAGCGAATCGGAGTATTTT.

The genes are TRBV4-2 and TRBJ2-1; D unresolved. Trimming cost V 0 bases and J 9 bases, with 15 bases left between them. Germline V CDR1 and CDR2: LGHNA, YNFKEQ. This CDR3 contains 15 residues. The CDR3 reads CASSQDTYSVREQFF. In DNA, the CDR3 is TGTGCCAGCAGCCAAGATACCTATTCGGTGCGTGAGCAGTTCTTC.

The V gene is TRBV12-3 or TRBV12-4, the J gene TRBJ2-1; possibly TRBD1 or TRBD2 for D (5 bases each). This CDR3 contains 16 residues. The V and J ends lost 2 bases and 0 bases respectively, with 11 bases between them. The CDR3 is CASSLRGGYSYNEQFF. The CDR3 bases are TGTGCCAGCAGTTTACGGGGCGGGTACTCCTACAATGAGCAGTTCTTC.

This clonotype was detected a few times. This chain uses TRBV6-6 with TRBJ2-1; possibly TRBD2 for D (6 bases). Trimming pared 6 bases from V and 0 bases from J, leaving 12 bases between. This CDR3 comprises 15 residues. The V gene's germline CDR1 is MNHNY and CDR2 SVGAGI (reference sequence). The CDR3, as DNA: TGTGCCAGCAGAGGACTAACTAGCTCCTACAATGAGCAGTTCTTC. The encoded protein is CASRGLTSSYNEQFF.

V usage is TRBV12-3 or TRBV12-4 and J usage is TRBJ2-1; D unresolved. The CDR3 extends over 13 amino acids. Between the trimmed V and J ends, which lost 7 bases and 9 bases, there was a span of 16 bases. The CDR3 sequence is CASISYESGEQFF. CDR3 in DNA: TGTGCCAGCATTTCTTACGAATCGGGTGAGCAGTTCTTC.

This clonotype came up a few times. For the CDR3, the DNA is TGTGCCAGCAGCTCCATAAGTTACACTGAAGCTTTCTTT. This translates into CASSSISYTEAFF. The gene calls are TRBV7-2 and TRBJ1-1; D remains unclear. The CDR3 totals 13 residues. Trimming shortened V by 4 bases and J by 3 bases, and 9 bases separated the two germline ends. Germline V lookup: CDR1 SGHTA, CDR2 FQGNSA.